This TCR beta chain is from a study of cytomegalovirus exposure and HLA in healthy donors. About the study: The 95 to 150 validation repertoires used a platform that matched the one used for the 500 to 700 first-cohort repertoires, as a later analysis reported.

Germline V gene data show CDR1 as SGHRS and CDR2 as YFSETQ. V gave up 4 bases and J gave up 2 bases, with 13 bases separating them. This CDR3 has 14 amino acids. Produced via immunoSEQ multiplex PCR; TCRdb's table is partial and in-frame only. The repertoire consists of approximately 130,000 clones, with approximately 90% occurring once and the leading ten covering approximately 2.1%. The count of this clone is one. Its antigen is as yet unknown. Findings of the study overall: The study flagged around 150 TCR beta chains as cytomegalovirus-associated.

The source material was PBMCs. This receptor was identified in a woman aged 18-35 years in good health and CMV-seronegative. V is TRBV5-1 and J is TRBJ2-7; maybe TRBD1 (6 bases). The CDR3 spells CASSPRTETYEQYF. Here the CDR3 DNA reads TGCGCCAGCAGCCCGAGGACAGAAACCTACGAGCAGTACTTC. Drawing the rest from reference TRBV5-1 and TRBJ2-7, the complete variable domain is KAGVTQTPRYLIKTRGQQVTLSCSPISGHRSVSWYQQTPGQGLQFLFEYFSETQRNKGNFPGRFSGRQFSNSRSEMNVSTLELGDSALYLCASSPRTETYEQYFGPGTRLTVT.